This TCR beta chain was found in a study of blood T cell repertoires in COVID-19. The CDR3 is 13 amino acids. In germline, CDR1 is GTSNPN, CDR2 SVGIG (reference sequence). The junction had 9 bases not matched to a gene; V was cut back by 8 bases and J by 5 bases. This clone was recorded once. TCRdb's copy holds only in-frame clones and misses some; the assay was immunoSEQ multiplex PCR. Of over 300,000 clones listed, 70% to 90% are singletons. The V call is TRBV30, the J call TRBJ1-1; 9 nucleotides match TRBD1. Sequences were obtained from PBMCs or T cells enriched from blood (not recorded which). The source of this sequence is a woman in her 30s who had recovered from COVID-19. This CDR3 is CALSRTGVTEAFF. CDR3 nucleotide sequence: TGTGCCCTATCCCGGACAGGGGTAACTGAAGCTTTCTTT.